The present entry profiles one T cell receptor beta chain with its context. Germline CDR1 reads MNHNS; CDR2 reads SASEGT. The length of the CDR3 is 14 residues. The V and J ends lost 6 bases and 4 bases, in that order; junction bases with no gene match: 3. These data originate in a study of OX40 agonist ivuxolimab in advanced cancers. The method was immunoSEQ multiplex PCR; TCRdb's version includes in-frame clones alone and lacks a portion of them. The sample contains tens of thousands of clones, roughly 84% of which appear only once. The receptor's source is an adult with an advanced solid tumor such as melanoma, head and neck, liver or kidney cancer. The sample was CD4+ or CD8+ T cells sorted from blood, taken in a trial of the OX40 agonist ivuxolimab. The chain uses TRBV6-1 and TRBJ1-3; TRBD1 aligns across 10 bases. The CDR3 reads CASSDRGLGNTIYF. The DNA of the CDR3 is TGTGCCAGCAGCGACAGGGGGCTAGGAAACACCATATATTTT.